The 21 T cell receptor beta chains below come from one sample, sequenced in a study of blood T cell repertoires in COVID-19. TCRdb's copy holds only in-frame clones and misses some; the assay was immunoSEQ multiplex PCR. Of 200,000 to 250,000 clones listed, roughly 80% are singletons. The material sequenced was PBMCs or T cells enriched from blood (not recorded which). The receptors derive from a woman aged 40 to 49 who had been exposed to COVID-19.

The J gene is TRBJ1-6, the V gene TRBV5-3, with unresolved D. TRBV5-3 is marked as an open reading frame, function uncertain. The CDR3 is made up of 15 amino acids. The ends were cut back, 4 bases at V and 9 bases at J, with 17 bases in the middle. This CDR3 reads CARSLEPHAPSPLHF. In DNA, the CDR3 is TGTGCCAGAAGCCTAGAGCCCCATGCCCCTTCACCCCTCCACTTT.

The chain is built from TRBV2 and TRBJ1-2; 10 bases agree with TRBD1. V lost 7 bases, J lost 3 bases, and 5 bases stayed unmatched. Germline CDR1 reads SNHLY; CDR2 reads FYNNEI. CDR3 length: 14 residues. The DNA of the CDR3 is TGTGCCAGCAAGAGACAGGGGGCCGACTATGGCTACACCTTC. Protein product: CASKRQGADYGYTF.

This chain uses TRBV3-1 (or the pseudogene TRBV3-2) with TRBJ1-1; 10 bases map to TRBD1. V was clipped by 4 bases and J by 11 bases; unmatched bases: 10. CDR3 length equals 14 residues. Germline-derived CDR1 and CDR2 are LGHDT and YNNKEL (reference sequence). The CDR3 nucleotides are TGTGCCAGCAGCCCGACCGGGACAGGGGTGGTCGCTTTCTTT. Protein: CASSPTGTGVVAFF.

The V call is TRBV6-5, the J call TRBJ1-1; 7 positions agree with TRBD1. Per germline, CDR1 MNHEY and CDR2 SVGAGI. This CDR3 region has 14 residues. After removal of 5 bases from V and 10 bases from J, the junction contained 13 bases not matched to a gene. The CDR3 nucleotides are TGTGCCAGCAGTCTCTCCAGGGGGTTCCAAGTAGCTTTCTTT. Translation gives CASSLSRGFQVAFF.

The V gene is TRBV6-5, the J gene TRBJ1-1; D call uncertain. CDR1 is MNHEY, CDR2 SVGAGI, per germline. Trimming took off 5 bases at V and 0 bases at J, with 13 bases between the two ends. The CDR3 runs 15 residues. The CDR3 DNA reads as TGTGCCAGCAGTCCCACGGCGCGGATGAACACTGAAGCTTTCTTT. This sequence encodes CASSPTARMNTEAFF.

V gene TRBV28 combines with J gene TRBJ2-3, with 8 bases fitting TRBD1. The CDR3 consists of 15 residues. In germline, CDR1 is MDHEN, CDR2 SYDVKM. The junction had 11 bases not matched to a gene; V was cut back by 5 bases and J by 7 bases. Here the CDR3 reads CASSTQGAGDNTQYF. CDR3 nucleotides: TGTGCCAGCAGTACCCAGGGGGCCGGTGACAATACGCAGTATTTT.

The table lists this clone with a count of one. The CDR3 nucleotides are TGTGCCAGCAGCCAAGAGGGGACTAGCGGCCACAATGAGCAGTTCTTC. Its protein is CASSQEGTSGHNEQFF. The rearrangement uses TRBV4-2 and TRBJ2-1; 11 bases fit TRBD2. In germline, CDR1 is LGHNA, CDR2 YNFKEQ. V lost 0 bases and J lost 5; bases outside the gene matches: 3. This CDR3 region has 16 residues.

This chain joins TRBV15 and TRBJ2-3; no clear D gene. This CDR3 region has 17 residues. V was cut by 0 bases and J by 0 bases, with 13 bases left in between. Germline V gene data show CDR1 as LNHNV and CDR2 as YYDKDF (reference sequence). CDR3: CATSRDRVGRSTDTQYF. The CDR3 coding sequence is TGTGCCACCAGCAGAGATAGAGTGGGCAGGAGCACAGATACGCAGTATTTT.

The chain joins TRBV9 to TRBJ2-2; the D gene is possibly TRBD1 (5 bases). This CDR3 spans 15 amino acids. The germline gives CDR1 SGDLS, CDR2 YYNGEE. V was shortened by 0 bases and J by 4 bases, with 10 bases between the two germline ends. CDR3 nucleotide sequence: TGTGCCAGCAGCGTAGCTGTAGGGGTCACCGGGGAGCTGTTTTTT. Its translation is CASSVAVGVTGELFF.

V is TRBV28 and J is TRBJ2-7, with D perhaps matching TRBD1 (6 bases). V gave up 3 bases and J gave up 2 bases, with 14 bases separating them. This CDR3 is 15 amino acids long. Germline lookup yields CDR1 MDHEN and CDR2 SYDVKM. The CDR3 spells CASSLRTDIPYEQYF. The CDR3 DNA sequence: TGTGCCAGCAGTTTGCGGACAGACATACCCTACGAGCAGTACTTC.

This clone was counted once. The V gene is TRBV2, the J gene TRBJ1-1, with a tentative D call TRBD1 (6 bases). Germline lookup yields CDR1 SNHLY and CDR2 FYNNEI. The CDR3 spans 15 residues. Trimming took 5 bases from V and 0 from J, leaving 13 bases between them. CDR3 nucleotides: TGTGCCAGCAGTTTACAGGGATGGTTGAACACTGAAGCTTTCTTT. It yields the protein CASSLQGWLNTEAFF. The complete variable domain, with remaining parts taken from reference TRBV2 and TRBJ1-1, reads EPEVTQTPSHQVTQMGQEVILRCVPISNHLYFYWYRQILGQKVEFLVSFYNNEISEKSEIFDDQFSVERPDGSNFTLKIRSTKLEDSAMYFCASSLQGWLNTEAFFGQGTRLTVV.

V is TRBV18 and J is TRBJ1-1; 9 bases are a match to TRBD1. Germline lookup yields CDR1 KGHSH and CDR2 LQKENI. V was clipped by 4 bases and J by 5 bases; unmatched bases: 11. This CDR3 is built from 16 residues. CDR3 in DNA: TGTGCCAGCTCACTCCGGGACAGGGCAAGTGGTACTGAAGCTTTCTTT. Its protein product is CASSLRDRASGTEAFF.

The chain employs TRBV12-3 or TRBV12-4 and TRBJ2-1, with 7 bases lining up with TRBD2. The CDR3 sequence is 13 residues long. The trim removed 4 bases at V and 7 bases at J, leaving 4 bases unmatched. The CDR3 nucleotides are TGTGCCAGCAGTTGGGGAGGGCGGAATGAGCAGTTCTTC. As protein: CASSWGGRNEQFF.

This chain joins TRBV7-8 and TRBJ1-6; tentatively, D is TRBD1 (5 bases). The CDR3 has 19 residues. Trimming cost V 4 bases and J 0 bases, with 19 bases left between them. Germline assignment: CDR1 SGHVS and CDR2 FQNEAQ. CDR3 loop: CASSSGFPQQSSYNSPLHF. The CDR3 nucleotides read TGTGCCAGCAGCTCAGGGTTTCCCCAACAATCCTCCTATAATTCACCCCTCCACTTT.

There are many counts of this clone. The rearrangement uses TRBV9 and TRBJ1-1; 7 bases are shared with TRBD1. Germline CDR1 and CDR2: SGDLS and YYNGEE. The CDR3 sequence is 15 residues long. The trim removed 0 bases at V and 10 bases at J, leaving 12 bases unmatched. The CDR3 DNA reads TGTGCCAGCAGCGTAGAAGACAGGGTGAGGGTTGGAGCTTTCTTT. The encoded protein is CASSVEDRVRVGAFF.

This chain connects TRBV12-5 to TRBJ1-2, with no clear D. The germline V gene has CDR1 LGHNT and CDR2 FRNRAP. The CDR3 totals 23 residues. Trimming removed 3 bases from V and 2 bases from J, with 37 bases in between. This chain's CDR3 is CASGFVSLNPAQDLSPTNYGYTF. DNA of the CDR3: TGTGCTAGTGGTTTCGTTTCCCTAAATCCGGCTCAAGATCTCTCACCGACAAACTATGGCTACACCTTC.

The gene calls are TRBV24-1 and TRBJ2-1, with 13 nucleotides matching TRBD2. This CDR3 has 16 amino acids. Per germline, CDR1 KGHDR and CDR2 SFDVKD. V lost 3 bases, J lost 3 bases, and 1 base stayed unmatched. The chain's CDR3 is CATSDTSGGGYNEQFF. As DNA, the CDR3 is TGTGCCACCAGTGATACTAGCGGGGGGGGCTACAATGAGCAGTTCTTC.

This sequence joins TRBV6-5 and TRBJ2-2, with a weak D call TRBD1 (6 bases). Looked up from germline, CDR1 is MNHEY and CDR2 is SVGAGI. V was shortened by 4 bases and J by 3 bases, with 12 bases between the two germline ends. The CDR3 covers 15 residues. CDR3 in DNA: TGTGCCAGCAGTTCGGGCAGGGGCGACACCGGGGAGCTGTTTTTT. Translated: CASSSGRGDTGELFF.

This clone was recorded at least ten times. The chain is built from TRBV7-2 and TRBJ1-6; D is perhaps TRBD1 (5 bases). CDR3 length: 16 amino acids. The V end was cut by 5 bases, the J end by 5 bases, with 16 bases between. Looked up from germline, CDR1 is SGHTA and CDR2 is FQGNSA. Here the CDR3 DNA reads TGTGCCAGCAGCCCCCAAGGAGGGGTCAATAATTCACCCCTCCACTTT. It translates to CASSPQGGVNNSPLHF.

This sequence joins TRBV7-9 and TRBJ2-6; 8 nucleotides match TRBD1. This CDR3 is 18 amino acids long. V trimming: 3 bases; J trimming: 0 bases; junction bases outside the gene matches: 7. The germline gives CDR1 SEHNR, CDR2 FQNEAQ (reference sequence). The CDR3 DNA follows: TGTGCCAGCAGCTTCATTCAGGGGGCGAGCTCTGGGGCCAACGTCCTGACTTTC. It is translated as CASSFIQGASSGANVLTF. Combining the CDR3 with reference TRBV7-9 and TRBJ2-6 gives the whole variable domain DTGVSQNPRHKITKRGQNVTFRCDPISEHNRLYWYRQTLGQGPEFLTYFQNEAQLEKSRLLSDRFSAERPKGSFSTLEIQRTEQGDSAMYLCASSFIQGASSGANVLTFGAGSRLTVL.

V gene TRBV19 combines with J gene TRBJ1-1; D call uncertain. Looked up from germline, CDR1 is LNHDA and CDR2 is SQIVND (reference sequence). CDR3 length equals 13 residues. Trimming cost V 5 bases and J 0 bases, with 7 bases left between them. The CDR3 region is CASSRDMNTEAFF. The CDR3 coding sequence is TGTGCCAGTAGTCGGGATATGAACACTGAAGCTTTCTTT.